This T cell receptor beta chain is drawn from a study of CD8+CD57+ T cells in acquired aplastic anemia. The wider study: The study obtained an average of 3.2 ug of DNA from sorted CD4+ and CD8+ cells. The average read count for CD4+ cells in healthy donors was around 10 million. Study-wide points: Controls and patients did not differ significantly in CD8+ Simpson's diversity. Patients and controls were found to share some 30 CD8+ CDR3 sequences.

Investigators profiled TCR beta VDJ and CDR3 from genomic DNA template. In TCRdb, the reads were re-called with MiXCR into one record per CDR3 protein. The repertoire holds over 200,000 distinct CDR3 sequences, with 60% to 65% as singletons. Germline CDR1 reads KGHDR; CDR2 reads SFDVKD. The CDR3 is 16 residues long. V lost 5 bases and J lost 2; bases outside the gene matches: 10. Comment on this clonotype: Its target is unknown.

Sequences were obtained from sorted CD4+, CD8+, or CD8+CD57+ T cells (not recorded which) from PBMCs. The chain uses TRBV24-1 and TRBJ2-7, with 8 bases matching TRBD1. This TCR derives from a human donor in good health. The CDR3 DNA reads TGTGCCACCAGTGGCCTACCGGGACAGGAGCCCTACGAGCAGTACTTC. It codes for CATSGLPGQEPYEQYF.